The 27 T cell receptor beta chains in this list originate from one sample, sequenced in a study of neurological immune-mediated disorders. TCRdb re-called the 5' RACE reads through MiXCR, storing one row per CDR3 protein. The sample carries roughly 88,000 distinct CDR3 sequences, around 3.6% recorded once. The sample taken for sequencing was PBMCs. These receptors all come from a woman aged 45-60 years with multiple sclerosis.

The sample holds many counts of this clonotype. The V and J genes are TRBV3-1 and TRBJ2-2; TRBD2 might be the D (5 bases). The CDR3 is made up of 15 amino acids. Germline V gene data show CDR1 as LGHDT and CDR2 as YNNKEL (reference sequence). With 2 bases removed from V and 0 bases from J, the gap between germline ends came to 7 bases. The CDR3 sequence is CASSQNGANTGELFF. The CDR3, as DNA: TGTGCCAGCAGCCAAAACGGGGCGAACACCGGGGAGCTGTTTTTT.

The sample holds many counts of this clonotype. The chain links TRBV7-2 to TRBJ1-5; unclear D gene. With 3 bases removed from V and 0 bases from J, the gap between germline ends came to 3 bases. Germline assignment: CDR1 SGHTA and CDR2 FQGNSA. The CDR3 runs 13 residues. The CDR3 loop reads CASSFNSNQPQHF. CDR3 nucleotides: TGTGCCAGCAGCTTTAATAGCAATCAGCCCCAGCATTTT.

CDR3 protein: CASSLMSRGRLVTYGYTF. The CDR3, as DNA: TGTGCCAGCAGCCTGATGAGTAGGGGTCGACTAGTCACCTATGGCTACACCTTC. V gene TRBV5-6 combines with J gene TRBJ1-2; possible D gene TRBD1, 5 bases. Trimming took off 4 bases at V and 4 bases at J, with 26 bases between the two ends. Germline V gene data show CDR1 as SGHDT and CDR2 as YYEEEE. This CDR3 has 18 residues.

This clonotype was seen at least ten times. The V gene is TRBV5-1, the J gene TRBJ2-5; 7 nucleotides agree with TRBD1. Trimming cost V 4 bases and J 1 base; bases outside gene matches: 1. The CDR3 has 13 residues. Germline values: CDR1 SGHRS, CDR2 YFSETQ. The CDR3 DNA is TGCGCCAGCAGCCGGGACAGCCAAGAGACCCAGTACTTC. It encodes CASSRDSQETQYF. The full variable domain, with the rest looked up from reference TRBV5-1 and TRBJ2-5, is KAGVTQTPRYLIKTRGQQVTLSCSPISGHRSVSWYQQTPGQGLQFLFEYFSETQRNKGNFPGRFSGRQFSNSRSEMNVSTLELGDSALYLCASSRDSQETQYFGPGTRLLVL.

At least ten counts were recorded for this clonotype. The V call is TRBV7-6, the J call TRBJ2-5, with TRBD2 identical over 7 bases. Unmatched junction bases numbered 30, after V lost 5 bases and J lost 9 bases. The germline V gene has CDR1 SGHVS and CDR2 FNYEAQ. The CDR3 covers 20 residues. The CDR3 reads CASSHLKGTTQSGARGSQYF. DNA for the CDR3: TGTGCCAGCAGCCACCTAAAGGGGACTACCCAGTCCGGGGCTCGAGGGTCCCAGTACTTC.

This clonotype was counted ten times or more. The J gene is TRBJ2-2, the V gene TRBV12-3 or TRBV12-4; D is unclear. Trimming took 7 bases from V and 7 from J, leaving 10 bases between them. CDR3 length equals 12 residues. The CDR3 protein is CASTLEHGELFF. In DNA form, the CDR3 reads TGTGCCAGCACTCTAGAGCACGGGGAGCTGTTTTTT.

This clonotype was counted ten times or more. For the CDR3, the DNA is TGTGCTAGTGGTTTGGCCCGGACAGGGGGCTATGAGCAGTTCTTC. This encodes CASGLARTGGYEQFF. The chain employs TRBV12-5 and TRBJ2-1, with 11 bases that match TRBD1. Germline V gene data show CDR1 as LGHNT and CDR2 as FRNRAP. Germline trimming cut 1 base from V and 8 bases from J; bases unmatched to any gene: 4. This CDR3 comprises 15 residues.

This clonotype was detected ten times or more. The chain couples TRBV15 to TRBJ1-5; tentatively, D is TRBD1 (5 bases). Germline V lookup: CDR1 LNHNV, CDR2 YYDKDF (reference sequence). The V end lost 0 bases, the J end lost 0 bases, and 6 bases lay between the germline ends. The CDR3 has 15 amino acids. For the CDR3, the DNA is TGTGCCACCAGCAGAGATCAGGGTAGCAATCAGCCCCAGCATTTT. It encodes CATSRDQGSNQPQHF.

This clonotype was counted at least ten times. The rearrangement uses TRBV20-1 and TRBJ2-1; 12 nucleotides align to TRBD2. Unmatched junction bases numbered 5, after V lost 4 bases and J lost 4 bases. CDR3 length equals 15 residues. Germline loops: CDR1 DFQATT, CDR2 SNEGSKA (reference sequence). CDR3 DNA sequence: TGCAGTGCTATGACTAGCGGGGGTTTTTACAATGAGCAGTTCTTC. Protein: CSAMTSGGFYNEQFF.

In this sample, this clonotype turned up many times. The chain uses TRBV20-1 and TRBJ1-4; a possible D gene is TRBD1 (6 bases). Germline V lookup: CDR1 DFQATT, CDR2 SNEGSKA (reference sequence). V lost 4 bases, J lost 7 bases, and 19 bases lay in between. The CDR3 runs 15 residues. The chain's CDR3 is CSANAQGSIVEKLFF. CDR3 DNA: TGCAGTGCTAATGCGCAGGGGTCGATCGTTGAAAAACTGTTTTTT.

This clonotype was detected many times. The chain uses TRBV7-2 and TRBJ1-1, with D maybe TRBD1 (6 bases). There are 14 residues in the CDR3. CDR1 is SGHTA and CDR2 is FQGNSA in the germline V gene. With 5 bases removed from V and 5 bases from J, the gap between germline ends came to 15 bases. For the CDR3, the DNA is TGTGCCAGCAGCCCGACCAGGGGCCAGACTGAAGCTTTCTTT. Protein sequence: CASSPTRGQTEAFF.

This clonotype was counted ten times or more. At one boundary the junction diverges from the germline segment, which might be a read error. The V call is TRBV20-1, the J call TRBJ1-4; D might be TRBD1 (6 bases). The CDR3 loop spans 14 amino acids. Germline CDR1 and CDR2: DFQATT and SNEGSKA (reference sequence). This CDR3 is CSARVTGTREKLFF. The CDR3 DNA sequence: TGCAGTGCGAGAGTCACCGGGACAAGGGAAAAACTGTTTTTT.

This clonotype showed up many times. This chain links TRBV12-3 or TRBV12-4 with TRBJ1-4, with TRBD1 as a possible D gene (5 bases). The ends were cut back, 5 bases at V and 8 bases at J, with 18 bases in the middle. This CDR3 is built from 15 residues. Here the CDR3 reads CASSRQGAVREKLFF. The CDR3 DNA reads TGTGCCAGCAGTCGCCAGGGAGCTGTGCGCGAAAAACTGTTTTTT.

This clonotype was recorded at least ten times. J is TRBJ2-7 and V is TRBV7-2, with a possible D match to TRBD1 (5 bases). CDR1 and CDR2 (germline): SGHTA, FQGNSA. The V gene lost 1 base and the J gene lost 2 bases, with 18 bases spanning the gap. The CDR3 has 17 amino acids. This CDR3 is CASSLVASGRAPYEQYF. Here the CDR3 DNA reads TGTGCCAGCAGCTTAGTGGCCTCGGGCAGGGCTCCCTACGAGCAGTACTTC.

The table lists this clonotype with many counts. The chain has TRBV3-1 and TRBJ2-7; 7 bases line up with TRBD2. The V gene end was trimmed by 4 bases and the J gene end by 5 bases; junction bases not matched to a gene: 11. The CDR3 contains 15 residues. Germline V gene lookup returns CDR1 LGHDT and CDR2 YNNKEL (reference sequence). CDR3 bases: TGTGCCAGCAGCCCGACGGGAGGCAGGAGGAACGAGCAGTACTTC. Its translation: CASSPTGGRRNEQYF.

This clonotype was seen ten or more times. The chain links TRBV20-1 to TRBJ1-6; no reliable D call. Trimming removed 6 bases at V and 8 bases at J, with 14 bases between. The CDR3 totals 13 residues. Germline V lookup: CDR1 DFQATT, CDR2 SNEGSKA (reference sequence). The CDR3 reads CSAAEVVDSPLHF. Here the CDR3 DNA reads TGCAGTGCGGCGGAGGTTGTGGATTCACCCCTCCACTTT.

V and J are TRBV19 and TRBJ2-7; possibly TRBD1 or TRBD2 for D (6 bases each). Looked up from germline, CDR1 is LNHDA and CDR2 is SQIVND (reference sequence). The ends were cut back, 4 bases at V and 7 bases at J, with 11 bases in the middle. This CDR3 is built from 12 residues. This chain's CDR3 is CASSTGAKEQYF. The CDR3 DNA reads TGTGCCAGTAGTACGGGGGCCAAAGAGCAGTACTTC.

This clonotype showed up many times. The chain uses TRBV5-1 and TRBJ2-5; D is perhaps TRBD2 (5 bases). The V end lost 3 bases, the J end lost 5 bases, and 23 bases lay between the germline ends. This CDR3 has 17 residues. Germline CDR1 reads SGHRS; CDR2 reads YFSETQ. The DNA of the CDR3 is TGCGCCAGCAGCTCTGGGGTATCAGGTGCAACGGGGGAGACCCAGTACTTC. Its translation: CASSSGVSGATGETQYF.

In its sample, this clonotype was seen a few times. This chain joins TRBV5-1 and TRBJ2-7; tentatively, D is TRBD1 (6 bases). Per the germline V gene, CDR1 is SGHRS and CDR2 is YFSETQ. The V gene lost 1 base and the J gene lost 2 bases, with 10 bases spanning the gap. The CDR3 extends over 14 amino acids. Here the CDR3 reads CASSLRGTPYEQYF. For the CDR3, the DNA is TGCGCCAGCAGCTTGAGGGGGACACCCTACGAGCAGTACTTC.

This clonotype was counted many times. The chain joins TRBV20-1 to TRBJ2-7, with 9 positions matching TRBD2. The ends lost 0 bases at V and 1 base at J; junction bases unmatched: 4. This CDR3 is built from 15 residues. Germline V gene lookup returns CDR1 DFQATT and CDR2 SNEGSKA (reference sequence). The CDR3 region has the DNA TGCAGTGCTAGAGAAGTAGCGGGGGAGTCCTACGAGCAGTACTTC. This encodes CSAREVAGESYEQYF.

This clonotype has ten or more counts. The chain employs TRBV20-1 and TRBJ2-2, with 7 bases aligning to TRBD1. Germline V CDR1 and CDR2: DFQATT, SNEGSKA (reference sequence). With V trimmed by 6 bases and J by 0 bases, 4 bases remained unmatched. This CDR3 is 14 amino acids long. DNA for the CDR3: TGCAGTGCCAAAACAGGGGCGAACACCGGGGAGCTGTTTTTT. Its protein product is CSAKTGANTGELFF.

There are many counts of this clonotype. V is TRBV5-1 and J is TRBJ2-7; D gene unclear. Germline assignment: CDR1 SGHRS and CDR2 YFSETQ. Trimming left V 4 bases short and J 5 bases short, with 19 bases between. The CDR3 length is 15 residues. The CDR3 nucleotides read TGCGCCAGCAGCCCCGTGGGCGGTTTAGTCAACGAGCAGTACTTC. This sequence encodes CASSPVGGLVNEQYF.

The table lists this clonotype with many counts. The rearrangement joins TRBV7-8 to TRBJ2-5; perhaps TRBD2 as D (5 bases). The CDR3 loop spans 12 amino acids. Germline assignment: CDR1 SGHVS and CDR2 FQNEAQ. Trimming pared 0 bases from V and 9 bases from J, leaving 8 bases between. As DNA, the CDR3 is TGTGCCAGCAGCTTAGCGCGGGCGGCCCAGTACTTC. Encoded protein: CASSLARAAQYF. Based on the CDR3 plus reference TRBV7-8 and TRBJ2-5, the full variable domain is GAGVSQSPRYKVAKRGQDVALRCDPISGHVSLFWYQQALGQGPEFLTYFQNEAQLDKSGLPSDRFFAERPEGSVSTLKIQRTQQEDSAVYLCASSLARAAQYFGPGTRLLVL.

This clonotype occurred many times. This rearrangement joins TRBV20-1 to TRBJ2-3; D call uncertain. Looked up from germline, CDR1 is DFQATT and CDR2 is SNEGSKA (reference sequence). The CDR3 sequence is 14 residues long. V was trimmed by 3 bases and J by 1 base, leaving 11 bases between them. CDR3 protein: CSASPLVGTDTQYF. CDR3 DNA: TGCAGTGCTAGTCCGTTGGTGGGCACAGATACGCAGTATTTT.

This clonotype was picked up many times. J is TRBJ1-3 and V is TRBV6-5; no firm D call. The V gene lost 2 bases and the J gene lost 3 bases, with 8 bases spanning the gap. This CDR3 is built from 14 residues. CDR1 is MNHEY, CDR2 SVGAGI, per germline. The CDR3 DNA is TGTGCCAGCAGTTACGCAGGAAATGGAAACACCATATATTTT. Translated: CASSYAGNGNTIYF.

At least ten counts were recorded for this clonotype. V usage is TRBV2 and J usage is TRBJ2-5, with D perhaps given as TRBD1 or TRBD2 (5 bases each). V was pared by 6 bases and J by 5 bases, with 13 bases between. CDR3 length equals 13 residues. CDR1 is SNHLY and CDR2 is FYNNEI in the germline V gene. CDR3 DNA: TGTGCCAGCAGAGGGACGGAATTGGAGACCCAGTACTTC. It translates to CASRGTELETQYF.

There are many counts of this clonotype. The chain recombines TRBV5-1 with TRBJ2-5, with D unresolved. V lost 4 bases to trimming and J lost 3 bases, with 10 bases between them. The CDR3 consists of 13 residues. Germline assignment: CDR1 SGHRS and CDR2 YFSETQ. This CDR3 is CASSPRYEETQYF. The CDR3 bases are TGCGCCAGCAGCCCCCGCTACGAAGAGACCCAGTACTTC.